The TCR beta chain under discussion was sequenced for a study of T cell changes during pregnancy in multiple sclerosis. The germline gives CDR1 SEHNR, CDR2 FQNEAQ (reference sequence). This CDR3 spans 14 amino acids. The V gene lost 1 base and the J gene lost 3 bases, with 10 bases spanning the gap. Using immunoSEQ multiplex PCR, the repertoire was profiled, and TCRdb retains in-frame clones only, with some absent. The table lists 45,000 or so clones, 85% to 95% of them singletons. This TCR was sampled from a female donor with multiple sclerosis, enrolled in a pregnancy study. The sample in question was CD8+ T cells from peripheral blood mononuclear cells, obtained in the second trimester of pregnancy. The chain uses TRBV7-9 and TRBJ2-7, with D maybe TRBD1 (6 bases). The CDR3: CASSLGDNIYEQYF. CDR3 DNA: TGTGCCAGCAGCTTAGGGGACAACATCTACGAGCAGTACTTC.